This is a list of T cell receptor beta chains from one sample in a study of CD8 T cells in Susac syndrome. MiXCR was run by TCRdb on the immunoSEQ multiplex PCR reads, yielding one entry per CDR3 protein. The sample consists of hundreds of thousands of distinct CDR3 sequences, 94% of them appearing once. Input material: CD4+ T cells from PBMCs. The receptors were sampled from a human donor with Susac syndrome. Each CDR3 is given with its conserved first and last residue. D genes are given only for firm matches. Only part of the rows carry a size: once, few, many, or a class if the clone is expanded.

>TRBJ1-2|TRBV4-3|TRBD1|NA
TGCGCCAGCAGCCAAGAGGGCAGGGGGCGAGGAGAGGATGGCTACACCTTC
CASSQEGRGRGEDGYTF
>TRBJ1-4|TRBV12-3/TRBV12-4|NA|NA
TGTGCCAGCAGCCCCGGAGGTCAAGGGGGTGAAAAACTGTTTTTT
CASSPGGQGGEKLFF
>TRBJ2-7|TRBV20-1|NA|NA
TGCAGTGCTGGGTCCTCTAACTACGAGCAGTACTTC
CSAGSSNYEQYF
>TRBJ1-5|TRBV15|TRBD1|NA
TGTGCCACCAGCAGAGCAACAGGGGTACGTTCTAGCAATCAGCCCCAGCATTTT
CATSRATGVRSSNQPQHF
>TRBJ1-1|TRBV9|NA|NA
TGTGCCAGCAGCGTGGGAAGTATGAATTCTGAAGCTTTCTTT
CASSVGSMNSEAFF
>TRBJ2-1|TRBV6-2/TRBV6-3|NA|NA
TGTGCCAGCAGTTACGGGGCGAGTGGCCACAATGAGCAGTTCTTC
CASSYGASGHNEQFF
>TRBJ2-3|TRBV18|NA|NA
TGTGCCAGCTCGATCCTACCGGGAGACACAGATACGCAGTATTTT
CASSILPGDTDTQYF
>TRBJ2-7|TRBV19|NA|NA
TGTGCCAGTAGTATAGGCAGAACCTACGAGCAGTACTTC
CASSIGRTYEQYF
>TRBJ1-6|TRBV9|TRBD1|NA
TGTGCCAGCAGCCTAAGGGCGACAGGGAATTCACCCCTCCACTTT
CASSLRATGNSPLHF
>TRBJ1-1|TRBV4-1|NA|NA
TGCGCCAGCAGCCACCCCCTTGGGGGGGAGGGTACTGAAGCTTTCTTT
CASSHPLGGEGTEAFF
>TRBJ2-7|TRBV6-2/TRBV6-3|TRBD2|NA
TGTGCCAGCAGCCAACAACTAGCGGGGGAAGACGAGCAGTACTTC
CASSQQLAGEDEQYF
>TRBJ2-1|TRBV19|TRBD1|NA
TGTGCCAGTAGAACACAGGGGGAAAGGTACAATGAGCAGTTCTTC
CASRTQGERYNEQFF
>TRBJ2-7|TRBV5-6|NA|NA
TGTGCCAGCAGCTTGTATGGCGGAGACGAGCAGTACTTC
CASSLYGGDEQYF
>TRBJ2-5|TRBV5-4|NA|NA
TGTGCCAGCAGCTTGAGCAGGGATGGGACCCAGTACTTC
CASSLSRDGTQYF
>TRBJ2-7|TRBV20-1|NA|NA
TGCAGTGCTGCCCCTCCGGGTGCCGCCTACGAGCAGTACTTC
CSAAPPGAAYEQYF
>TRBJ2-7|TRBV20-1|TRBD1|NA
TGCAGTGCTCGTGGGTGGGCAGGGGGCTTCTACGAGCAGTACTTC
CSARGWAGGFYEQYF
>TRBJ2-5|TRBV29-1|TRBD1|NA
TGCAGCGGATCCAACCGGGACAGGGGAGAGACCCAGTACTTC
CSGSNRDRGETQYF
>TRBJ2-7|TRBV6-5|TRBD1|NA
TGTGCCAGCAGTTACAAACGCCCGGTGGAGACAGGGGCATACGAGCAGTACTTC
CASSYKRPVETGAYEQYF
>TRBJ2-5|TRBV15|TRBD1|NA
TGTGCCACCAGCAGAGACCGGGACAGCCAAGAGACCCAGTACTTC
CATSRDRDSQETQYF
>TRBJ1-2|TRBV20-1|TRBD1|NA
TGCAGTGCTAGAGACCTACTTCCACAGGGGCCCGACTATGGCTACACCTTC
CSARDLLPQGPDYGYTF
>TRBJ1-1|TRBV9|NA|once
TGTGCCAGCAGCGTAGACCAAGGGACGGCGAACACTGAAGCTTTCTTT
CASSVDQGTANTEAFF
>TRBJ2-1|TRBV5-4|TRBD2|NA
TGTGCCAGCAGCCCTGGGGGCGGGGGGGCCTCGAATGAGCAGTTCTTC
CASSPGGGGASNEQFF
>TRBJ1-1|TRBV4-1|NA|NA
TGCGCCAGCAGCCGGGGAGACGGTAATGAAGCTTTCTTT
CASSRGDGNEAFF
>TRBJ2-1|TRBV20-1|NA|NA
TGCAGTGCTAGTTCGGGACCGCTCCACAATGAGCAGTTCTTC
CSASSGPLHNEQFF
>TRBJ2-5|TRBV18|TRBD1|NA
TGTGCCAGCTCACCGACAGGGGCAGGACAGACCCAGTACTTC
CASSPTGAGQTQYF
>TRBJ1-2|TRBV6-2/TRBV6-3|TRBD1|NA
TGTGCCAGCAGTCCCGGGACAGGGGGCGCCCGGTATGGCTACACCTTC
CASSPGTGGARYGYTF
>TRBJ2-4|TRBV5-1|TRBD2|NA
TGCGCCAGCAGCTTGGATCTGGGGGGGAGAAACATTCAGTACTTC
CASSLDLGGRNIQYF
>TRBJ1-1|TRBV6-4|NA|NA
TGTGCCAGCAGTGAGGGGGGCCCGAACACTGAAGCTTTCTTT
CASSEGGPNTEAFF
>TRBJ2-3|TRBV7-9|TRBD1|NA
TGTGCCAGCAGCCCTCACGACAGGGCTGGTACGCAGTATTTT
CASSPHDRAGTQYF
>TRBJ2-7|TRBV7-2|NA|NA
TGTGCCAGCAGCTTATCGGGAGCACCCTACGAGCAGTACTTC
CASSLSGAPYEQYF
>TRBJ2-7|TRBV27|NA|NA
TGTGCCAGCCGCCGGGGAGAAGGTTACGAGCAGTACTTC
CASRRGEGYEQYF
>TRBJ2-1|TRBV28|TRBD2|NA
TGTGCCAGCAGTGCAGCGGGGGGGCCGGAGGCTGAGCAGTTCTTC
CASSAAGGPEAEQFF
>TRBJ2-1|TRBV7-2|TRBD2|NA
TGTGCCAGCAGCTTTGATAGCGGGGGGCCCGGGTTCTTC
CASSFDSGGPGFF
>TRBJ1-5|TRBV7-2|NA|once
TGTGCCAGCAGCCTTCGACGGGACACCAATCAGCCCCAGCATTTT
CASSLRRDTNQPQHF
>TRBJ2-7|TRBV28|TRBD1|once
TGTGCCAGCAGAAGGGGGACAGGGTCCTTAACCGAGCAGTACTTC
CASRRGTGSLTEQYF
>TRBJ2-2|TRBV9|NA|NA
TGTGCCAGCAGCGTTCAGGGTTTTGGGGAGCTGTTTTTT
CASSVQGFGELFF
>TRBJ1-1|TRBV4-1|NA|NA
TGCGCCAGCAGCCAAGGGTCCATGAACACTGAAGCTTTCTTT
CASSQGSMNTEAFF
>TRBJ2-3|TRBV10-2|NA|NA
TGCGCCAGCCTGACGGAAAGGAGAACAGATACGCAGTATTTT
CASLTERRTDTQYF
>TRBJ2-5|TRBV20-1|NA|NA
TGCAGTGCTAGTGGGCTTCAAGAGACCCAGTACTTC
CSASGLQETQYF
>TRBJ1-5|TRBV29-1|TRBD1|NA
TGCAGCGTGGGGGACAGGGAGGCCCAGCATTTT
CSVGDREAQHF
>TRBJ1-5|TRBV10-3|NA|NA
TGTGCCACGGAGCCCGCGGGGACCCAGGGTGATCAGCCCCAGCATTTT
CATEPAGTQGDQPQHF
>TRBJ1-1|TRBV6-6|NA|NA
TGTGCCAGCAGTTACCCCGGACAGACCAACACTGAAGCTTTCTTT
CASSYPGQTNTEAFF
>TRBJ1-5|TRBV20-1|NA|NA
TGCAGTGCTTTTTTCCCCTCGGGTCCGGTTAGCAATCAGCCCCAGCATTTT
CSAFFPSGPVSNQPQHF
>TRBJ2-2|TRBV28|NA|NA
TGTGCCAGCAGTTTAAAGGGGACCGGGGAGCTGTTTTTT
CASSLKGTGELFF
>TRBJ2-1|TRBV9|NA|NA
TGTGCCAGCAGCCGAAATCCCGTTGAGGACAATGAGCAGTTCTTC
CASSRNPVEDNEQFF
>TRBJ2-3|TRBV24-1|TRBD1|NA
TGTGCCACCAGTGGGGACAGGGATGATACGCAGTATTTT
CATSGDRDDTQYF
>TRBJ1-6|TRBV27|TRBD1|once
TGTGCCAGCAGTGAACAGGGGAGTTCACCCCTCCACTTT
CASSEQGSSPLHF